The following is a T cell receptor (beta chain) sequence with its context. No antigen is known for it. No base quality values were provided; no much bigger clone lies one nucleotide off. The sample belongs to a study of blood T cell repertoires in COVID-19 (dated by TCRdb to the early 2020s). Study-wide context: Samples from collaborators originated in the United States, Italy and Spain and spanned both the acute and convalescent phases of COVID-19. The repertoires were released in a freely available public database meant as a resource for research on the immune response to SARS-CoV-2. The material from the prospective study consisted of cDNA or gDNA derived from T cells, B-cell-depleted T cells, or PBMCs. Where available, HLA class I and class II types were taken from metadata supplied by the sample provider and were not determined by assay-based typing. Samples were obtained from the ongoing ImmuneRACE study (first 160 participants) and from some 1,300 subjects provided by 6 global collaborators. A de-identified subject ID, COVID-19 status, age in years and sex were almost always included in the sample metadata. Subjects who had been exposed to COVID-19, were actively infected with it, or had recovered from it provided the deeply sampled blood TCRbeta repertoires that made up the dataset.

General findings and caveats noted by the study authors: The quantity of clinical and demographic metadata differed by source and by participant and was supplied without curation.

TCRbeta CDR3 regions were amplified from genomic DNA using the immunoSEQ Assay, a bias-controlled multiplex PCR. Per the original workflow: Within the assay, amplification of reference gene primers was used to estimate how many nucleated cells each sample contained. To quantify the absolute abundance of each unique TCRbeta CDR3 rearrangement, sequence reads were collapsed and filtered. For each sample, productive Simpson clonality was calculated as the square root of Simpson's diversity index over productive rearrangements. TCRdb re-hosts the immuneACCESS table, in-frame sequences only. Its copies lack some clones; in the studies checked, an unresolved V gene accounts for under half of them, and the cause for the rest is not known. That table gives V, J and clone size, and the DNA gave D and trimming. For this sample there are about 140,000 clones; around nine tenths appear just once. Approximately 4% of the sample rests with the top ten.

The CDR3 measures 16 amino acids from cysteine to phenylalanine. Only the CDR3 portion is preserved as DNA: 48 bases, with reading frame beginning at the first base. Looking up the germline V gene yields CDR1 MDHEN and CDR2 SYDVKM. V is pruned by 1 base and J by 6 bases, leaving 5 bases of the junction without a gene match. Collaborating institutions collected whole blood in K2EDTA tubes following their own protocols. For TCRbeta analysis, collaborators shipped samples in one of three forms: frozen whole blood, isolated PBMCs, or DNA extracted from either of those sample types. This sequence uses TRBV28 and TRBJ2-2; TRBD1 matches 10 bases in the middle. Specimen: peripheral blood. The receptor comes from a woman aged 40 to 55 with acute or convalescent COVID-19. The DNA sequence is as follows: TGTGCCAGCAGTTTATACGGGACAGGGGTAGCCGGGGAGCTGTTTTTT. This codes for CASSLYGTGVAGELFF.